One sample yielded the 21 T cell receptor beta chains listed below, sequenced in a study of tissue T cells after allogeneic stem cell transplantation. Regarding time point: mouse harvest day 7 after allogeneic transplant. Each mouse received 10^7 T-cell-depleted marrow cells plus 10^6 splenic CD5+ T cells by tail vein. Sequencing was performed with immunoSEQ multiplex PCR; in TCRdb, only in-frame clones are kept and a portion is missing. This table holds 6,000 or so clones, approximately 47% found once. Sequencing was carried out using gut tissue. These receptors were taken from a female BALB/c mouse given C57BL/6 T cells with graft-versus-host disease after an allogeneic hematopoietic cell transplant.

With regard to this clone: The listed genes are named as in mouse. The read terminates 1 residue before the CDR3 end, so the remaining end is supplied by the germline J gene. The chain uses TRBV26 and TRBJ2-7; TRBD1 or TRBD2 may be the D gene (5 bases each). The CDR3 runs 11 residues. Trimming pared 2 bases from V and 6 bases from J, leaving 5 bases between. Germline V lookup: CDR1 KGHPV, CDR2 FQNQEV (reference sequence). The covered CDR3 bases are TGTGCCAGCAGTCTGGGGGGTGAACAGTAC. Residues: CASSLGGEQY. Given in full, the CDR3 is CASSLGGEQYF.

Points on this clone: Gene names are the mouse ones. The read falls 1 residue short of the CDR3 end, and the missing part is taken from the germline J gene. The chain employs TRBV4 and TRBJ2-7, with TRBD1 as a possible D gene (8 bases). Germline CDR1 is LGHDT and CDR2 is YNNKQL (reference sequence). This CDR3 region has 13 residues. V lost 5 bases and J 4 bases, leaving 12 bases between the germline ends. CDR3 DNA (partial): TGTGCCAGCAGCAAACAGGGGGGGTATGAACAGTAC. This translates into CASSKQGGYEQY. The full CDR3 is CASSKQGGYEQYF.

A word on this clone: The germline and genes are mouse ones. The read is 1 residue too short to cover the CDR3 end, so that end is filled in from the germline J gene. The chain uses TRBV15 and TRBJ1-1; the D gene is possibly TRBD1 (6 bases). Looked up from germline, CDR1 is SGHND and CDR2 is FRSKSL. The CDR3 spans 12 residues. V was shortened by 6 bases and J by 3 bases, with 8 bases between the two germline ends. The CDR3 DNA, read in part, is TGTGCCAGCAGAGCAGGGGACACAGAAGTCTTC. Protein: CASRAGDTEVF. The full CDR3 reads CASRAGDTEVFF.

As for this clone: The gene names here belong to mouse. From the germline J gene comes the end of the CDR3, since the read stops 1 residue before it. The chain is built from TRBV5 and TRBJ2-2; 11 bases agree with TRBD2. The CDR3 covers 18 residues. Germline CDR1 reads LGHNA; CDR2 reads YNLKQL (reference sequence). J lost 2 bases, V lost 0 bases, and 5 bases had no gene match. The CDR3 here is CASSQENWGGANTGQLYF. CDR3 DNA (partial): TGTGCCAGCAGCCAAGAGAACTGGGGGGGCGCTAACACCGGGCAGCTCTAC.

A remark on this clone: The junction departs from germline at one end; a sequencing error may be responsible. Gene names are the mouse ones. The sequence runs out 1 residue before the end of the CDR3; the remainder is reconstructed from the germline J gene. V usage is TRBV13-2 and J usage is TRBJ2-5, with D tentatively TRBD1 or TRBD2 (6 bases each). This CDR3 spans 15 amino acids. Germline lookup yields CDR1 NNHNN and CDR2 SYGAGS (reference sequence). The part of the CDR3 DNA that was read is TGTGCCAGCGGGGATGGGGGCCATAGCCAAGACACCCAGTAC. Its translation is CASGDGGHSQDTQY. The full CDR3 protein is CASGDGGHSQDTQYF.

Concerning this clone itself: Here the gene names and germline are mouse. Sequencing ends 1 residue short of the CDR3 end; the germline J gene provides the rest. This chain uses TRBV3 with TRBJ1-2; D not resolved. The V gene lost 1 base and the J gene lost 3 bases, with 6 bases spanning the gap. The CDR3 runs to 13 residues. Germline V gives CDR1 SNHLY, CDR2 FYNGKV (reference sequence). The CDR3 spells CASSLGAYSDYTF. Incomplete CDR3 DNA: TGTGCCAGCAGCTTAGGGGCCTACTCCGACTACACC.

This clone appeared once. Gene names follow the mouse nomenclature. CDR3: CASSQEGTGGSETLYF. The CDR3 DNA, read in part, is TGTGCCAGCAGCCAAGAGGGGACTGGGGGTTCAGAAACGCTGTAT. V and J are TRBV5 and TRBJ2-3, with 11 bases that match TRBD2. The CDR3 extends 1 residue past the end of the read, so its final part is completed from the germline J gene. Germline V gives CDR1 LGHNA, CDR2 YNLKQL (reference sequence). V lost 0 bases and J lost 4; bases outside the gene matches: 3. The CDR3 sequence is 16 residues long.

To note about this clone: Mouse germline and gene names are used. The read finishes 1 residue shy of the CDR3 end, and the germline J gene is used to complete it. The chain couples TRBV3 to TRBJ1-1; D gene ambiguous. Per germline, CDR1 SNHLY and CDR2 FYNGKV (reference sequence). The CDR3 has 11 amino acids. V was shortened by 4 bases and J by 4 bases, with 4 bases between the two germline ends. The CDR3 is CASSSATEVFF. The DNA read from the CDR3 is TGTGCCAGCAGCTCCGCCACAGAAGTCTTC.

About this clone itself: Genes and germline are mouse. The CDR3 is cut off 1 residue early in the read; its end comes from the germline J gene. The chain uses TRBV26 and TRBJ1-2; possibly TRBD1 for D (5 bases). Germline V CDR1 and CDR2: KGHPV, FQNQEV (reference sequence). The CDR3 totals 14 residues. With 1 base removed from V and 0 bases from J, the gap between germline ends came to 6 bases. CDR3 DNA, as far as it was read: TGTGCCAGCAGTCTGTGGACAACAAACTCCGACTACACC. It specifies CASSLWTTNSDYT. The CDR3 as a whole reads CASSLWTTNSDYTF.

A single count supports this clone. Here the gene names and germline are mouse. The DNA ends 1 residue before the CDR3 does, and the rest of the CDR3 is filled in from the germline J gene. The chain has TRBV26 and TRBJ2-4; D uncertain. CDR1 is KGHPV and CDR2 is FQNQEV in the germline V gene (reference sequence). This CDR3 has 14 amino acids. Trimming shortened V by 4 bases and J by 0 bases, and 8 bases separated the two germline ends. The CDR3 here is CASSPTTSQNTLYF. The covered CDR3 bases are TGTGCCAGCAGTCCTACAACTAGTCAAAACACCTTGTAC.

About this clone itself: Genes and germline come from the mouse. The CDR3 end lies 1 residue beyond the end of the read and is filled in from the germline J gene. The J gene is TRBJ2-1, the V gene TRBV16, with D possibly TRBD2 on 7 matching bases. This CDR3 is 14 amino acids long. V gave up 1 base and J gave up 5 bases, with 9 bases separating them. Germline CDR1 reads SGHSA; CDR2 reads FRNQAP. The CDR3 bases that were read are TGTGCAAGCAGCTTAGTTGGGGGGCATGCTGAGCAGTTC. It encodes CASSLVGGHAEQF. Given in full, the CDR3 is CASSLVGGHAEQFF.

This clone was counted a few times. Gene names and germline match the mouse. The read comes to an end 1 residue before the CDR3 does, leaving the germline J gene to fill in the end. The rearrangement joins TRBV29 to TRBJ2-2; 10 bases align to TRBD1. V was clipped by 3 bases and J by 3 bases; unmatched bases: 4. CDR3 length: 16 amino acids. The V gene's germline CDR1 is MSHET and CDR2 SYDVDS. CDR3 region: CASSFPGQGYTGQLYF. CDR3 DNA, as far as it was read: TGTGCTAGCAGTTTCCCGGGACAGGGGTACACCGGGCAGCTCTAC.

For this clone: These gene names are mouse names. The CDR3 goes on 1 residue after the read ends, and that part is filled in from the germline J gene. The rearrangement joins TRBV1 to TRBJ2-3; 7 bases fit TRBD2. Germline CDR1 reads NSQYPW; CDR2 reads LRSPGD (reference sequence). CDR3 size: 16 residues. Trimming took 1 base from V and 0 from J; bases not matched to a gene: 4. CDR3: CTCSAGGGSSAETLYF. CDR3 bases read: TGCACCTGCAGTGCAGGGGGGGGTTCTAGTGCAGAAACGCTGTAT.

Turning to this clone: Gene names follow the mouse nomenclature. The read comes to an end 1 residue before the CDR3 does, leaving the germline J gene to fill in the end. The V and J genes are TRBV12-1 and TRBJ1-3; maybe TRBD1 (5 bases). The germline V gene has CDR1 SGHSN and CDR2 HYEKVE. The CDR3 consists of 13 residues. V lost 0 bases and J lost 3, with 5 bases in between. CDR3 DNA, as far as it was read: TGTGCCAGCTCTCTCGGGGGTGGAAATACGCTCTAT. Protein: CASSLGGGNTLY. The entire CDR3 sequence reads CASSLGGGNTLYF.

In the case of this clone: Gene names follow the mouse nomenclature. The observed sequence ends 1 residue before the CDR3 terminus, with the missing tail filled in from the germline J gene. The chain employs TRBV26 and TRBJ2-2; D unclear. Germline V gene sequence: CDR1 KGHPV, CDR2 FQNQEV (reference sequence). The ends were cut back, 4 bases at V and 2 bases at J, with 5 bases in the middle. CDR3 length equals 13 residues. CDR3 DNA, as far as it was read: TGTGCCAGCAGTCGGGCGAACACCGGGCAGCTCTAC. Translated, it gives CASSRANTGQLY. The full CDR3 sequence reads CASSRANTGQLYF. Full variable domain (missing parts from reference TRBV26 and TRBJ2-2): NSKVIQTPRYLVKGQGQKAKMRCIPEKGHPVVFWYQQNKNNEFKFLINFQNQEVLQQIDMTEKRFSAECPSNSPCSLEIQSSEAGDSALYLCASSRANTGQLYFGEGSKLTVL.

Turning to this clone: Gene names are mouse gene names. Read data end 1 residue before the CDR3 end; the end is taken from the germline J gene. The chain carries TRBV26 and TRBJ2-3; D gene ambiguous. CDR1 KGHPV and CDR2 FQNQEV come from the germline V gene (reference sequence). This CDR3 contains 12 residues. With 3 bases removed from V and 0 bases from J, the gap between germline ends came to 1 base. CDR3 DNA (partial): TGTGCCAGCAGTCTTAGTGCAGAAACGCTGTAT. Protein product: CASSLSAETLY. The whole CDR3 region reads CASSLSAETLYF.

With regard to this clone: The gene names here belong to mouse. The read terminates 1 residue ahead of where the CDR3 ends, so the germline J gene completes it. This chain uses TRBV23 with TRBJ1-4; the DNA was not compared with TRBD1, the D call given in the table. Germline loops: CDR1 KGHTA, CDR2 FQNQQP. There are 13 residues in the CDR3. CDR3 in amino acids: CSSSRTGDERLFF. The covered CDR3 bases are TGCTCCAGCAGTAGGACAGGGGACGAAAGATTATTT.

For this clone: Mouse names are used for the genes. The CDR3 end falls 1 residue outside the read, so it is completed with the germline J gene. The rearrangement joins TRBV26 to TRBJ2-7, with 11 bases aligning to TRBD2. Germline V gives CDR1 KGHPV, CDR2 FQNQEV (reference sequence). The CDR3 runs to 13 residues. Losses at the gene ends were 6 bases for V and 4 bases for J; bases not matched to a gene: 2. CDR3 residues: CASRRTGGYEQYF. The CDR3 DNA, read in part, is TGTGCCAGCAGAAGGACTGGGGGGTATGAACAGTAC. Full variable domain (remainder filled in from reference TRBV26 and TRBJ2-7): NSKVIQTPRYLVKGQGQKAKMRCIPEKGHPVVFWYQQNKNNEFKFLINFQNQEVLQQIDMTEKRFSAECPSNSPCSLEIQSSEAGDSALYLCASRRTGGYEQYFGPGTRLTVL.

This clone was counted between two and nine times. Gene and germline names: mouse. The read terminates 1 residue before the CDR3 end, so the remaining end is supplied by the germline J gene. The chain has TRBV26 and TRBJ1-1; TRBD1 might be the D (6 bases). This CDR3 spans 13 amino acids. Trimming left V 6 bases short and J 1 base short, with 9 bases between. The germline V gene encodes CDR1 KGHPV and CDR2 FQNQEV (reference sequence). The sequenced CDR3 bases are TGTGCCAGCAGGATACAGGGAAACACAGAAGTCTTC. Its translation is CASRIQGNTEVF. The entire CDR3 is CASRIQGNTEVFF.

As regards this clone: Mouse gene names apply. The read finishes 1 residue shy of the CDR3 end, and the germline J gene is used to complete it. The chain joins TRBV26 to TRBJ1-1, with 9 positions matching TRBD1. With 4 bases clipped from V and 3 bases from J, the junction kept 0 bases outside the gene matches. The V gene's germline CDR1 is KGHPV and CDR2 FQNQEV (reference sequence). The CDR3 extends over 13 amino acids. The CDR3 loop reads CASSRQGDTEVFF. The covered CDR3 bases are TGTGCCAGCAGTCGACAGGGGGACACAGAAGTCTTC. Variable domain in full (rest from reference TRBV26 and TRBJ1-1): NSKVIQTPRYLVKGQGQKAKMRCIPEKGHPVVFWYQQNKNNEFKFLINFQNQEVLQQIDMTEKRFSAECPSNSPCSLEIQSSEAGDSALYLCASSRQGDTEVFFGKGTRLTVV.

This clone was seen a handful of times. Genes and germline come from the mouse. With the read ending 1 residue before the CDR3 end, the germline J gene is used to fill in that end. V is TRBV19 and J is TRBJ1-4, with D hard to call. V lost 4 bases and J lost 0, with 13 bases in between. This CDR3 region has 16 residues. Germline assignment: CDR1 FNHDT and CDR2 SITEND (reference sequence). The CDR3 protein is CASSSPGRISNERLFF. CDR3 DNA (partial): TGTGCCAGCAGTTCCCCCGGGAGAATTTCCAACGAAAGATTATTT.